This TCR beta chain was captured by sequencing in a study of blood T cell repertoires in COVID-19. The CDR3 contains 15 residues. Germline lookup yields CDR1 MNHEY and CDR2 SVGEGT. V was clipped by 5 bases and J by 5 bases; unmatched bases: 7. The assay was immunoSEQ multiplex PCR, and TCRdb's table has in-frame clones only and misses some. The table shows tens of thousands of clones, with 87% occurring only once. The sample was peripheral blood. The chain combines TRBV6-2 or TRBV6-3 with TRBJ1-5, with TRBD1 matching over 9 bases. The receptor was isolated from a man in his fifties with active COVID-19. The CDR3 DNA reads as TGTGCCAGCAGTACTACCGGGACAGGGTATCAGCCCCAGCATTTT. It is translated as CASSTTGTGYQPQHF.